This T cell receptor (beta chain) was obtained from a study of breast tumors, draining lymph nodes, adjacent tissues. Breast cancer patients provided tissue from their axillary draining lymph nodes. This clonotype was recorded a few times. This CDR3 fails to terminate in the conserved phenylalanine or tryptophan, so it likely reflects a read error. MiXCR, run by TCRdb on the multiplex PCR reads, gives a single entry per CDR3 protein. The sample carries fewer than 200,000 distinct CDR3 sequences, about 30% recorded once. This CDR3 region has 16 residues. CDR1 is LNHDA, CDR2 SQIVND, per germline (reference sequence). V dropped 5 bases and J dropped 3 bases, with 19 bases sitting between them.

The receptor's source is a female donor with breast cancer. Some clones in this sample may be carry-over from other donors' samples. This chain joins TRBV19 and TRBJ2-5, with D possibly being TRBD1 or TRBD2 (5 bases each). Sequenced input: axillary lymph node tissue. CDR3 region: CASSAHRDLEEETQYS. The CDR3 coding sequence is TGTGCCAGTAGTGCCCACCGGGACCTCGAGGAAGAGACCCAGTACTCC.